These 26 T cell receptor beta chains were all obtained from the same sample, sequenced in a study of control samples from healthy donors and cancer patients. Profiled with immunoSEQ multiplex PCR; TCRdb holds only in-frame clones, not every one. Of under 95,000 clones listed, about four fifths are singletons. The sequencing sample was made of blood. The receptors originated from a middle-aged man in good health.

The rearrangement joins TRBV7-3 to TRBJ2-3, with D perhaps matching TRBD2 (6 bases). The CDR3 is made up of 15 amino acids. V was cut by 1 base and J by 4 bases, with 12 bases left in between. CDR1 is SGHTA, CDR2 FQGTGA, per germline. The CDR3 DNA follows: TGTGCCAGCAGCTTAATCTACGGGAGCGCAGATACGCAGTATTTT. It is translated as CASSLIYGSADTQYF.

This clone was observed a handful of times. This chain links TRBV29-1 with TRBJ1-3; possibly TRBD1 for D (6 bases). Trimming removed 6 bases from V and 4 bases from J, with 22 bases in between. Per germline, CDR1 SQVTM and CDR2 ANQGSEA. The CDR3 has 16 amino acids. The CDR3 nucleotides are TGCAGCGTCCAGAAGCAACAGGGTACGGCAGGAAACACCATATATTTT. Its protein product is CSVQKQQGTAGNTIYF.

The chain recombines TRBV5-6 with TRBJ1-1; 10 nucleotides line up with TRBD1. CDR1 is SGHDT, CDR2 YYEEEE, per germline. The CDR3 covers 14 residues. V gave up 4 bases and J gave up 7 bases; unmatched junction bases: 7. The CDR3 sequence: CASSTGTGELEAFF. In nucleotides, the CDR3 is TGTGCCAGCAGCACCGGGACAGGGGAGCTTGAAGCTTTCTTT.

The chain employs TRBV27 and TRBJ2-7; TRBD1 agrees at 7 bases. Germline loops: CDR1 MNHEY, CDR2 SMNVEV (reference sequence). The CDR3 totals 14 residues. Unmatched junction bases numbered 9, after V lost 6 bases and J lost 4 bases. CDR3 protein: CASRIPGTVYEQYF. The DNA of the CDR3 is TGTGCCAGCAGGATCCCCGGGACAGTATACGAGCAGTACTTC.

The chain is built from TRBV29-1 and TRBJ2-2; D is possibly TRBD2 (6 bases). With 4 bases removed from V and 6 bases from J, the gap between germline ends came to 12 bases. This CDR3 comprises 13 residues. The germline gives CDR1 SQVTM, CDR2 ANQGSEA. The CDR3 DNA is TGCAGCGTTGCGACTAGAGTCGCCGGGGAGCTGTTTTTT. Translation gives CSVATRVAGELFF.

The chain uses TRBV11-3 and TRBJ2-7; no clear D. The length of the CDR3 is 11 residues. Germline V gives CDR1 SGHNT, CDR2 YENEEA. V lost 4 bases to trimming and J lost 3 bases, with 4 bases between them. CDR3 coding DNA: TGTGCCAGCAGCTCCAACTACGAGCAGTACTTC. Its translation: CASSSNYEQYF.

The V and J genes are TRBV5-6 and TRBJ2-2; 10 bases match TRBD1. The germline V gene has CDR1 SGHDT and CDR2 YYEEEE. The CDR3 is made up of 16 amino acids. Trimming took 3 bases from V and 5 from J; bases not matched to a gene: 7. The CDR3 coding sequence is TGTGCCAGCAGCTGGAGCGACAGGGGGCGAACCGGGGAGCTGTTTTTT. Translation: CASSWSDRGRTGELFF.

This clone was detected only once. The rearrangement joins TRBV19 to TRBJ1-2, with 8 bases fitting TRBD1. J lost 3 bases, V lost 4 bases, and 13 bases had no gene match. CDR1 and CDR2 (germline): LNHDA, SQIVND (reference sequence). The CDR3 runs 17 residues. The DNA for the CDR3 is TGTGCCAGTAGTAGCTCCGGACAGGGCAGACCCCACTATGGCTACACCTTC. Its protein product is CASSSSGQGRPHYGYTF. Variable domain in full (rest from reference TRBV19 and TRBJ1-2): DGGITQSPKYLFRKEGQNVTLSCEQNLNHDAMYWYRQDPGQGLRLIYYSQIVNDFQKGDIAEGYSVSREKKESFPLTVTSAQKNPTAFYLCASSSSGQGRPHYGYTFGSGTRLTVV.

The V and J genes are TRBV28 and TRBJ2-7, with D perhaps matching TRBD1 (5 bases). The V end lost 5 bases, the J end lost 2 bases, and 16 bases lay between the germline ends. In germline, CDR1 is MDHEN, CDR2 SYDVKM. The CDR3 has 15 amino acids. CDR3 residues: CASSPPGRPTYEQYF. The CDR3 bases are TGTGCCAGCAGTCCCCCAGGGCGGCCCACCTACGAGCAGTACTTC.

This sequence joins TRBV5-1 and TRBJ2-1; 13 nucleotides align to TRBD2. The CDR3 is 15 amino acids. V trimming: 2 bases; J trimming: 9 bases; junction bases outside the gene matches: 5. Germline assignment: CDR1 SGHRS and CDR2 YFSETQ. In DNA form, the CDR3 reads TGCGCCAGCAGCTTAGAACTAGCGGGAGGGGGTGAGCAGTTCTTC. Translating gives CASSLELAGGGEQFF.

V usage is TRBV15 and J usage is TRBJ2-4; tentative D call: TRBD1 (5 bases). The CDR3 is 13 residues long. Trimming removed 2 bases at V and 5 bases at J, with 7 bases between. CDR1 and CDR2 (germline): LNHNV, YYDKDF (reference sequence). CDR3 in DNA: TGTGCCACCAGCAGACAGACAGAAAACATTCAGTACTTC. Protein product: CATSRQTENIQYF.

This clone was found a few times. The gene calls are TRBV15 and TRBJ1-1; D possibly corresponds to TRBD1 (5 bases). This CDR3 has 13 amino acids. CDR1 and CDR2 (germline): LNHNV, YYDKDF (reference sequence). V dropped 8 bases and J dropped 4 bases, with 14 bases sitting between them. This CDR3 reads CATAGRLGTEAFF. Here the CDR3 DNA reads TGTGCCACCGCGGGGCGGCTGGGCACTGAAGCTTTCTTT.

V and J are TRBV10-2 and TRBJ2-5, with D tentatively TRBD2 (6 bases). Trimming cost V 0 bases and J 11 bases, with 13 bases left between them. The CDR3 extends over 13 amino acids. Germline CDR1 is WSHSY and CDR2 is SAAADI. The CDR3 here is CASSESTAGIQYF. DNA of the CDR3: TGCGCCAGCAGTGAGTCGACGGCGGGAATTCAGTACTTC.

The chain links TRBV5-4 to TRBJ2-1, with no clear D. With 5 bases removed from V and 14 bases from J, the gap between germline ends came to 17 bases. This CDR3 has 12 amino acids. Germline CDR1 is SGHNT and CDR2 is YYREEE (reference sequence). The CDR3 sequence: CASSSDSRQEFF. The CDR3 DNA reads TGTGCCAGCAGTTCCGACTCCAGACAAGAGTTCTTC.

CDR3 nucleotides: TGTGCCAGCAGCAGCCAGGACAGCCTTAAACTGAGCAACACCATATATTTT. This codes for CASSSQDSLKLSNTIYF. This sequence joins TRBV7-8 and TRBJ1-3, with D possibly TRBD1 on 6 matching bases. V lost 5 bases and J 7 bases, leaving 24 bases between the germline ends. This CDR3 is built from 17 residues. Germline V gene lookup returns CDR1 SGHVS and CDR2 FQNEAQ.

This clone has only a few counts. CDR3 DNA: TGTGCCTGGGGCCAGGGAGGGAACACTGAAGCTTTCTTT. As protein: CAWGQGGNTEAFF. The chain couples TRBV30 to TRBJ1-1; D may be TRBD1 (5 bases). CDR1 and CDR2 from the germline V gene are GTSNPN and SVGIG (reference sequence). The CDR3 sequence is 13 residues long. Trimming took off 5 bases at V and 1 base at J, with 11 bases between the two ends.

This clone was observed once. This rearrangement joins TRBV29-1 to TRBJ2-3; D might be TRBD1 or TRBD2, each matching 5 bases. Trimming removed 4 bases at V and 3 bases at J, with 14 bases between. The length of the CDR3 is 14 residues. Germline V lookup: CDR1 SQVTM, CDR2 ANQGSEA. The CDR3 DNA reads TGCAGCGTTGGGGACCTTAAGATTACAGATACGCAGTATTTT. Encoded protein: CSVGDLKITDTQYF.

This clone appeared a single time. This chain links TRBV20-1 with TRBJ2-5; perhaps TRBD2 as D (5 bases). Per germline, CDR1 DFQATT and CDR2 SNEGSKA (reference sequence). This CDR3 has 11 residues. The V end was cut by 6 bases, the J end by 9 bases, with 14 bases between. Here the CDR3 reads CSARAPSAQYF. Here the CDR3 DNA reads TGCAGTGCGAGGGCCCCATCGGCCCAGTACTTC.

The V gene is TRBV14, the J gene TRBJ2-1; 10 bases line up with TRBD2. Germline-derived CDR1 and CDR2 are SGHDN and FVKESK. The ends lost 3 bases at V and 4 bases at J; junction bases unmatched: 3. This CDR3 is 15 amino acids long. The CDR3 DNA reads TGTGCCAGCAGCCAGAGCGGGAGGGTATACAATGAGCAGTTCTTC. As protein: CASSQSGRVYNEQFF.

Here the CDR3 DNA reads TGTGCCATCAGTGCCGGGACTAGCGGGAGGGCAAGTCCGGGCGAGCAGTACTTC. It encodes CAISAGTSGRASPGEQYF. This rearrangement joins TRBV10-3 to TRBJ2-7, with 16 nucleotides matching TRBD2. CDR1 and CDR2 (germline): ENHRY, SYGVKD. With 4 bases clipped from V and 6 bases from J, the junction kept 12 bases outside the gene matches. CDR3 length equals 18 residues.

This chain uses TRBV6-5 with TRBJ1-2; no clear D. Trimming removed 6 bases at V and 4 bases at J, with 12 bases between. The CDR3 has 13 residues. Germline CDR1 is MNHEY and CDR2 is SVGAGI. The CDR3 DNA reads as TGTGCCAGCAGGGGAACCGCGGGCTATGGCTACACCTTC. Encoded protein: CASRGTAGYGYTF.

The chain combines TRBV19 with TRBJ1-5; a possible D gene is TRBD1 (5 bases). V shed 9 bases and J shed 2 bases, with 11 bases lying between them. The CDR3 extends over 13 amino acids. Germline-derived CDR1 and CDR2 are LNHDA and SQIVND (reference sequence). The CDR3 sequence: CASSGTGNQPQHF. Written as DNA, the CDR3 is TGTGCCAGCTCAGGGACGGGCAATCAGCCCCAGCATTTT.

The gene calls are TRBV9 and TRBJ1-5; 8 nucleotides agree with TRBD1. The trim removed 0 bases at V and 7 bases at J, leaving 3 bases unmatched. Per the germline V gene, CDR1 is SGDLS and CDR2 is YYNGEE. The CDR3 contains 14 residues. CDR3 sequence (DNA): TGTGCCAGCAGCGTAGGGACAGGGAGACAGCCCCAGCATTTT. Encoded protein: CASSVGTGRQPQHF. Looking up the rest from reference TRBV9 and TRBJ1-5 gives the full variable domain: DSGVTQTPKHLITATGQRVTLRCSPRSGDLSVYWYQQSLDQGLQFLIQYYNGEERAKGNILERFSAQQFPDLHSELNLSSLELGDSALYFCASSVGTGRQPQHFGDGTRLSIL.

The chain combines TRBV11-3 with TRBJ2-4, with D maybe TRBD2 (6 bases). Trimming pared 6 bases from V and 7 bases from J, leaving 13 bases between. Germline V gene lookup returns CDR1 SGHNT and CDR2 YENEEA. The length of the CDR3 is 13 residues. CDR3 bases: TGTGCCAGCAGTGATTTGAGCGGGAACATTCAGTACTTC. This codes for CASSDLSGNIQYF.

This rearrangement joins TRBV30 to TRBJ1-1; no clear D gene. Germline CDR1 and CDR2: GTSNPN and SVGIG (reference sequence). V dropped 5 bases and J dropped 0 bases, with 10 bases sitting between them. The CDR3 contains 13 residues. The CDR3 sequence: CAWSTVLNTEAFF. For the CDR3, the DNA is TGTGCCTGGTCAACGGTCTTGAACACTGAAGCTTTCTTT.

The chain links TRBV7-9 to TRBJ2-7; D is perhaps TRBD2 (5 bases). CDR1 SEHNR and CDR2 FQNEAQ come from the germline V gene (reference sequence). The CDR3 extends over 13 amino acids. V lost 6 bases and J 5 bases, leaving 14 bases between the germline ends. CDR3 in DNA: TGTGCCAGCAGAGAGCGGAACGGGGACGAGCAGTACTTC. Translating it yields CASRERNGDEQYF.